Listed below are T cell receptor beta chains from one sample, sequenced in a study of OX40 agonist ivuxolimab in advanced cancers. Sequencing was performed with immunoSEQ multiplex PCR; in TCRdb, only in-frame clones are kept and a portion is missing. In the table there are approximately 62,000 clones, over 75% of which are singletons. Specimen: CD4+ or CD8+ T cells sorted from blood, collected in a trial of the OX40 agonist ivuxolimab. These receptor sequences come from an adult with an advanced solid tumor such as melanoma, head and neck, liver or kidney cancer. The CDR3 runs from the conserved cysteine through the conserved F or W. A D gene is named only where the DNA matches it firmly. Size is omitted from some rows. Given values are once, few, many or a class for expanded clones.

clone size	J gene	V gene	D gene	CDR3 DNA	CDR3 protein
-	TRBJ2-7	TRBV30	-	TGTGCCTCGCGGAGGGGGTATGAGAGCTTGCCCTACGAGCAGTACTTC	CASRRGYESLPYEQYF
-	TRBJ2-3	TRBV11-3	-	TGTGCCAGCAGCTTCCAGGGAGCAGATACGCAGTATTTT	CASSFQGADTQYF
-	TRBJ2-3	TRBV6-6	-	TGTGCCAGCAGTTCCGATTACACACAACAGTATTTT	CASSSDYTQQYF
once	TRBJ1-4	TRBV4-3	TRBD1	TGCGCCAGCAGCCAAAAACCCCTGACAGGGGGGTATGAAAAACTGTTTTTT	CASSQKPLTGGYEKLFF
-	TRBJ2-5	TRBV11-2	-	TGTGCCAGCAGCTCAGTAGTAAATCAAGAGACCCAGTACTTC	CASSSVVNQETQYF
-	TRBJ2-1	TRBV11-2	TRBD2	TGTGCCAGCAGCGGTAGCGGGCCTTCCTCCTACAATGAGCAGTTCTTC	CASSGSGPSSYNEQFF
few	TRBJ2-2	TRBV6-5	TRBD1	TGTGCCAGCAGTGCAGGGGACAGCAACACCGGGGAGCTGTTTTTT	CASSAGDSNTGELFF
-	TRBJ1-6	TRBV19	-	TGTGCCAGTAGCCCTACTAATTCACCCCTCCACTTT	CASSPTNSPLHF
-	TRBJ2-3	TRBV7-2	-	TGTGCCAGCAGTTACTCCCGAGTGGATACGCAGTATTTT	CASSYSRVDTQYF
-	TRBJ2-2	TRBV6-5	-	TGTGCCAGCACGGCGCACGAGAACACCGGGGAGCTGTTTTTT	CASTAHENTGELFF
-	TRBJ2-1	TRBV5-4	-	TGTGCCAGCAGCGAAACCAATGAGCAGTTCTTC	CASSETNEQFF
few	TRBJ1-5	TRBV11-2	-	TGTGCCAGCAGCCTTGACGGCCGCAATCAGCCCCAGCATTTT	CASSLDGRNQPQHF
-	TRBJ2-6	TRBV28	TRBD2	TGTGCCAGCACGCAGGGCGGGGGCTCTGGGGCCAACGTCCTGACTTTC	CASTQGGGSGANVLTF
-	TRBJ1-2	TRBV5-1	TRBD1	TGCGCCAGCAGCTTGAGCACCGGGACAGGGCCTAACTATGGCTACACCTTC	CASSLSTGTGPNYGYTF
-	TRBJ1-2	TRBV19	TRBD1	TGTGCCAGTAGTATAAGGGACAGCTATGGCTACACCTTC	CASSIRDSYGYTF
-	TRBJ1-1	TRBV19	-	TGTGCCACGACTGATAGAATTAACGTGGCTTTCTTT	CATTDRINVAFF
-	TRBJ2-5	TRBV5-6	TRBD2	TGTGCCAGCAGCAGACTAGCCCAAGAGACCCAGTACTTC	CASSRLAQETQYF
-	TRBJ1-5	TRBV27	TRBD1	TGTGCCAGCGGATTCACACGACAGGGGGCGTTAAATCAGCCCCAGCATTTT	CASGFTRQGALNQPQHF
-	TRBJ1-5	TRBV6-5	-	TGTGCCAGCAGTTACTCCTCTGGGTCTCAGCCCCAGCATTTT	CASSYSSGSQPQHF
-	TRBJ1-5	TRBV6-6	-	TGTGCCAGCATGGCCAATTGGATCAATCAGCCCCAGCATTTT	CASMANWINQPQHF
-	TRBJ2-7	TRBV18	TRBD2	TGTGCCAGCTCACCATTCGCTAGCGGAAGATGGGAGCAGTACTTC	CASSPFASGRWEQYF
-	TRBJ2-1	TRBV4-3	-	TGCGCCAGCAGCCAATCCCCGACTAGTAATGAGCAGTTCTTC	CASSQSPTSNEQFF
-	TRBJ2-5	TRBV7-2	TRBD1	TGTGCCAGCACCCCAGGGGGAAAAGGGGAGACCCAGTACTTC	CASTPGGKGETQYF
-	TRBJ2-5	TRBV11-2	-	TGTGCCAGCAGTTCTGACAGCCGGGACCAAGAGACCCAGTACTTC	CASSSDSRDQETQYF
-	TRBJ1-4	TRBV19	-	TGTGCCAGTAGTATAGATGCCCTGGGTGCAACTAATGAAAAACTGTTTTTT	CASSIDALGATNEKLFF
-	TRBJ2-2	TRBV29-1	-	TGCAGCGTTCACTATCACTTGGGCGGGGAGCTGTTTTTT	CSVHYHLGGELFF
few	TRBJ2-7	TRBV18	TRBD2	TGTGCCAGCTCACCACTCTTCGCGGGAGGGCCCGACGAGCAGTACTTC	CASSPLFAGGPDEQYF
-	TRBJ1-5	TRBV9	-	TGTGCCAGCAGCGTAGGGGACACCGGGCCGCCCCAGCATTTT	CASSVGDTGPPQHF
-	TRBJ2-5	TRBV27	-	TGTGCCAGCAGTCGGCGTACGGGGGAGACCCAGTACTTC	CASSRRTGETQYF
-	TRBJ1-1	TRBV6-5	-	TGTGCCAGCAGAACGACGATGGGCACTGAAGCTTTCTTT	CASRTTMGTEAFF
-	TRBJ2-2	TRBV7-9	-	TGTGCCAGCAGCTTATTCCTCCCGGCTAGGTTTTCCGGGGAGCTGTTTTTT	CASSLFLPARFSGELFF
-	TRBJ2-7	TRBV28	-	TGTGCCAGCAGTACGAAGGGACACCTCTACGAGCAGTACTTC	CASSTKGHLYEQYF